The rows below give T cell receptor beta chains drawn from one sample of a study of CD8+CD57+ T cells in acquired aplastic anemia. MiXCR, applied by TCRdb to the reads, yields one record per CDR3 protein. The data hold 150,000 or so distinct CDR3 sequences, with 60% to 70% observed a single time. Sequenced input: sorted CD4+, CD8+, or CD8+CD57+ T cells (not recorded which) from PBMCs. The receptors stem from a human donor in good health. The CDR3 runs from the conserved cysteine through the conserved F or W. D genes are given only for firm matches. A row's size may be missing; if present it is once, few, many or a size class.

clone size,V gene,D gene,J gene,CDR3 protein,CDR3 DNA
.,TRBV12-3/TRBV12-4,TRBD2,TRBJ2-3,CASSFGASGLTDTQYF,TGTGCCAGCAGTTTCGGGGCTAGCGGCCTCACAGATACGCAGTATTTT
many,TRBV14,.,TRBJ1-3,CASSQEGRADTIYF,TGTGCCAGCAGCCAAGAGGGACGGGCGGACACCATATATTTT
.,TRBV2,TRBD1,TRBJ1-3,CASRSQGGNTIYF,TGTGCCAGCAGATCACAGGGGGGAAACACCATATATTTT
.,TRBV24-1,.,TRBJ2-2,CATREGLNTGELFF,TGTGCCACCAGGGAGGGATTGAACACCGGGGAGCTGTTTTTT
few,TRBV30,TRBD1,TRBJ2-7,CAWKFSRDRGFEQYF,TGTGCCTGGAAGTTTTCCCGGGACAGGGGGTTTGAGCAGTACTTC
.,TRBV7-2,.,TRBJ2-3,CASSLGPGTDTQYF,TGTGCCAGCAGCTTAGGGCCCGGCACAGATACGCAGTATTTT
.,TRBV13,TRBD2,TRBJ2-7,CASSPWTSGRALEQYF,TGTGCCAGCAGCCCCTGGACTAGCGGGAGGGCCCTCGAGCAGTACTTC
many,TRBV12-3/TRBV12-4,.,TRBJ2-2,CASSFRAGGELFF,TGTGCCAGCAGTTTCAGGGCCGGCGGGGAGCTGTTTTTT
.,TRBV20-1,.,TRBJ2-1,CSASPIRLGNNEQFF,TGCAGTGCTAGTCCTATCCGACTGGGAAACAATGAGCAGTTCTTC
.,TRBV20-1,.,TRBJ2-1,CSAVPWDEQFF,TGCAGTGCTGTCCCGTGGGATGAGCAGTTCTTC
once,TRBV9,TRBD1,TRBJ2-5,CASSVDGTGGETQYF,TGTGCCAGCAGCGTAGACGGGACAGGGGGAGAGACCCAGTACTTC
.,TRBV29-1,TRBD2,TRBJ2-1,CSVRTSGGTSYNEQFF,TGCAGCGTCCGGACTAGCGGGGGGACTTCCTACAATGAGCAGTTCTTC
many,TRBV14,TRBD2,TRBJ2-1,CASSQIAGPRGNEQFF,TGTGCCAGCAGCCAAATAGCGGGGCCACGAGGGAATGAGCAGTTCTTC
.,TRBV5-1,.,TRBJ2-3,CASSMDGGTDTQYF,TGCGCCAGCAGCATGGACGGGGGTACAGATACGCAGTATTTT
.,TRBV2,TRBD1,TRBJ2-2,CASRGDRGRTGELFF,TGTGCCAGCAGGGGCGACAGGGGCCGAACCGGGGAGCTGTTTTTT
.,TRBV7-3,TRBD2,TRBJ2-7,CASSYDPGTSGVSYEQYF,TGTGCCAGCAGCTACGACCCCGGGACTAGCGGTGTCTCCTACGAGCAGTACTTC
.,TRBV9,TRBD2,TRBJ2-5,CASSVGSGGTSGETQYF,TGTGCCAGCAGCGTAGGATCGGGAGGGACTAGTGGTGAGACCCAGTACTTC
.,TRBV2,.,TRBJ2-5,CASWWGREETQYF,TGTGCCAGTTGGTGGGGGCGAGAAGAGACCCAGTACTTC
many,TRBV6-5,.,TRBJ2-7,CASSYSDRDLDEQYF,TGTGCCAGCAGTTACTCCGACAGGGACTTGGACGAGCAGTACTTC
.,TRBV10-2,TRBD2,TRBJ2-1,CASSTSGANNEQFF,TGCGCCAGCAGTACTAGCGGGGCCAACAATGAGCAGTTCTTC
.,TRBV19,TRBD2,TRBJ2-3,CASSSLAVGRDEQYF,TGTGCCAGTAGTTCCCTAGCGGTGGGAAGGGATGAGCAGTATTTT
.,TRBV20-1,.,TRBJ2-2,CSARGWGDTGELFF,TGCAGTGCTAGAGGTTGGGGTGACACCGGGGAGCTGTTTTTT
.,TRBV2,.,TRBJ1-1,CASSDYTEAFF,TGTGCCAGCAGTGACTACACTGAAGCTTTCTTT
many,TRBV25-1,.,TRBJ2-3,CASSEYLSTDTQYF,TGTGCCAGCAGTGAATACCTTAGCACAGATACGCAGTATTTT
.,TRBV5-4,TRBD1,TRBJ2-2,CASSRPGTATGELFF,TGTGCCAGCAGCCGTCCCGGGACAGCTACCGGGGAGCTGTTTTTT
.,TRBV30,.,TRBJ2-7,CAWSVGTGSYEQYF,TGTGCCTGGAGTGTCGGGACTGGCTCCTACGAGCAGTACTTC
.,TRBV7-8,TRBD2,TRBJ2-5,CASSPAGGGLGTQCF,TGTGCCAGCAGCCCGGCGGGGGGGGGCTTGGGGACCCAGTGCTTC
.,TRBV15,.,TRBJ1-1,CATSRILPNTEAFF,TGTGCCACCAGCAGAATCCTCCCGAACACTGAAGCTTTCTTT
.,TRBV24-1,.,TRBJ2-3,CATSDLKGSVADTQYF,TGTGCCACCAGTGATCTCAAGGGGTCCGTGGCAGATACGCAGTATTTT
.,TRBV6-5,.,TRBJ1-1,CASSYSLSSEAFF,TGTGCCAGCAGTTACTCGTTAAGTTCTGAAGCTTTCTTT
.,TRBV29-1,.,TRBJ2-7,CSVSQDTYEQYF,TGCAGCGTTTCCCAAGACACCTACGAGCAGTACTTC
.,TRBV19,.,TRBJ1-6,CASSRDNSPLHF,TGTGCCAGTAGTCGGGATAATTCACCCCTCCACTTT
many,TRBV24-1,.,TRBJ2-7,CATSDSGTNTYEQYF,TGTGCCACCAGTGATTCCGGGACGAACACCTACGAGCAGTACTTC
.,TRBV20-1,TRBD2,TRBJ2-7,CSAIAGGSPYEQYF,TGCAGTGCTATAGCGGGAGGGTCCCCCTACGAGCAGTACTTC
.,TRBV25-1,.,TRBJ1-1,CASSEGETEAFF,TGTGCCAGCAGTGAGGGGGAGACTGAAGCTTTCTTT
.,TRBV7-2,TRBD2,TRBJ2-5,CASGDRGRGEETQYF,TGTGCCAGCGGCGACCGGGGGCGGGGGGAAGAGACCCAGTACTTC
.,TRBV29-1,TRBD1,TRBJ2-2,CSAWVGQGSTGELFF,TGCAGCGCTTGGGTGGGACAGGGTAGCACCGGGGAGCTGTTTTTT
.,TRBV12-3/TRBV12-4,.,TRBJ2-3,CASSQDSLTDTQYF,TGTGCCAGCAGCCAGGACAGCTTAACAGATACGCAGTATTTT
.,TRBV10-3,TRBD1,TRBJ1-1,CAIRPQVGTGREAFF,TGTGCCATCAGGCCGCAGGTCGGGACAGGGCGCGAAGCTTTCTTT
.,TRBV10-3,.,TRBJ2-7,CAIKDINSYEQYF,TGTGCCATCAAGGACATAAACTCCTACGAGCAGTACTTC